This is a list of T cell receptor beta chains from one sample in a study of radiation and T cells in renal cell carcinoma. Measured with immunoSEQ multiplex PCR; TCRdb has only the in-frame clones, and not every one. The sample contains about 40,000 clones, roughly 82% of which appear only once. The source material was blood, sampled from a patient whose treatment included radiotherapy and nephrectomy. These receptor sequences come from a woman aged 70-85 years with renal cell carcinoma. The CDR3 runs from the conserved cysteine through the conserved F or W. The D gene is left open where the match is weak. Only some rows state a clone size, as once, few, many or a class for expanded clones.

CASSPITAADGYTF TGTGCCAGCAGTCCCATTACAGCGGCGGATGGCTACACCTTC TRBV5-8 - TRBJ1-2 -
CASSLGAATEAFF TGTGCCAGCAGCTTGGGGGCAGCCACTGAAGCCTTCTTT TRBV5-5 - TRBJ1-1 -
CASSHPSDTYEQYF TGCGCCAGCAGCCATCCATCGGATACCTACGAGCAGTACTTC TRBV4-1 - TRBJ2-7 -
CASSTLPQTPNEKLFF TGTGCCAGCAGTACCCTTCCCCAGACACCTAATGAAAAACTGTTTTTT TRBV27 - TRBJ1-4 -
CAWRTGGGSYNEQFF TGTGCCTGGAGGACGGGGGGCGGATCCTACAATGAGCAGTTCTTC TRBV30 - TRBJ2-1 -
CAGIGEPAGDSNQPQHF TGTGCCGGCATTGGGGAGCCAGCAGGGGATAGCAATCAGCCCCAGCATTTT TRBV21-1 few TRBJ1-5 -
CASSQLDEQYF TGTGCCAGCAGCCAGCTGGACGAGCAGTACTTC TRBV7-2 - TRBJ2-7 -
CAGGLLLTEAFF TGTGCTGGAGGGCTCTTACTCACTGAAGCTTTCTTT TRBV30 - TRBJ1-1 -
CAISRTGGPYNEQFF TGTGCCATCAGTAGGACAGGGGGCCCCTACAATGAGCAGTTCTTC TRBV10-3 - TRBJ2-1 TRBD1
CASSKARVTGTQPQHF TGTGCCAGCAGCAAAGCGCGGGTGACAGGGACTCAGCCCCAGCATTTT TRBV21-1 - TRBJ1-5 -
CASSLRTGLSDTQYF TGTGCCAGCAGCCTACGGACGGGACTGTCAGATACGCAGTATTTT TRBV5-6 few TRBJ2-3 -
CASRGLAGAYTGELFF TGTGCCAGCAGAGGATTGGCGGGGGCCTACACCGGGGAGCTGTTTTTT TRBV11-2 - TRBJ2-2 -
CASSLTRGDTQYF TGTGCCAGCAGCTTAACCAGGGGCGATACGCAGTATTTT TRBV7-9 - TRBJ2-3 -
CSASRTDTQYF TGCAGTGCTAGTCGGACAGATACGCAGTATTTT TRBV20-1 once TRBJ2-3 -
CASSIASRSTGELFF TGTGCCAGTAGTATAGCTAGCCGGAGCACCGGGGAGCTGTTTTTT TRBV19 - TRBJ2-2 -
CASSGLGGRKETQYF TGTGCCAGCAGTGGTTTGGGGGGAAGGAAAGAGACCCAGTACTTC TRBV25-1 - TRBJ2-5 -
CASSSYRGQNYGYTF TGTGCCAGCAGCTCATACAGGGGGCAAAACTATGGCTACACCTTC TRBV11-2 once TRBJ1-2 TRBD1
CASSQVLAAPYEQYF TGTGCCAGCAGCCAAGTACTAGCGGCCCCCTACGAGCAGTACTTC TRBV4-2 - TRBJ2-7 TRBD2
CASSLVQGKYNEQFF TGCGCCAGCAGCTTGGTACAGGGAAAGTACAATGAGCAGTTCTTC TRBV5-1 - TRBJ2-1 -
CASSTSTSTDTQYF TGTGCCAGCAGTACTAGCACAAGCACAGATACGCAGTATTTT TRBV25-1 - TRBJ2-3 -
CASSLYRGGNTIYF TGTGCCAGCAGTTTATACAGGGGTGGAAACACCATATATTTT TRBV27 - TRBJ1-3 TRBD1
CASSSYRDRTYEQYF TGTGCCAGCAGCTCCTACCGGGACCGAACCTACGAGCAGTACTTC TRBV11-2 - TRBJ2-7 -
CASSVADRVNEKLFF TGTGCCAGCAGCGTAGCCGACAGGGTAAATGAAAAACTGTTTTTT TRBV9 - TRBJ1-4 TRBD1
CATRGGLREQYF TGTGCCACCAGGGGCGGTCTGAGGGAGCAGTACTTC TRBV19 - TRBJ2-7 -
CASSLGAGEAEQYF TGTGCCAGCAGCTTAGGGGCGGGAGAAGCCGAGCAGTACTTC TRBV11-2 - TRBJ2-7 TRBD2
CASSPGQVNYGYTF TGTGCCAGCAGCCCGGGACAGGTTAACTATGGCTACACCTTC TRBV7-2 - TRBJ1-2 TRBD1
CASSPFLDRGQDTQYF TGTGCCAGCAGCCCTTTCCTGGACAGGGGGCAGGATACGCAGTATTTT TRBV9 - TRBJ2-3 TRBD1
CASRQGQHLYEQYF TGTGCCAGCAGACAGGGACAGCACCTGTACGAGCAGTACTTC TRBV6-1 - TRBJ2-7 TRBD1
CASSLDPGSYEQYF TGCGCCAGCAGCTTGGATCCGGGTTCCTACGAGCAGTACTTC TRBV5-1 - TRBJ2-7 -